This T cell receptor (beta chain) appears in the sequencing data of a study of blood T cell repertoires in COVID-19. Overall study context: Acute-phase and convalescent COVID-19 samples originated in the United States, Italy and Spain. T cells, B-cell-depleted T cells, or PBMCs provided the cDNA or gDNA that served as material.

In the authors' methods: It was from reference gene primer amplification that nucleated cell counts were estimated. Assay: immunoSEQ multiplex PCR; the TCRdb copy retains only in-frame clones and omits some. That table supplies the V and J calls and clone size; D and trimming were determined from the DNA. Here the sample spans more than 250,000 clones, 65% to 90% being singletons. The clonotype comes from a man aged 45-60 years with active or convalescent COVID-19. Sequenced material: peripheral blood.

CDR3 loop: CASSFWGEKLFF. CDR3 DNA sequence: TGTGCCAGCAGCTTTTGGGGGGAGAAACTGTTTTTT. This chain links TRBV7-9 with TRBJ1-4; D might be TRBD1 (5 bases). Trimming removed 3 bases at V and 11 bases at J, with 10 bases between. This CDR3 spans 12 amino acids. In germline, CDR1 is SEHNR, CDR2 FQNEAQ (reference sequence).